Below are 23 T cell receptor beta chains sequenced from a single sample in a study of blood T cell repertoires in COVID-19. Clones were sequenced by immunoSEQ multiplex PCR, and TCRdb holds only the in-frame ones, with some missing. The sample records about 280,000 clones, about 90% being singletons. The sequencing input was PBMCs or T cells enriched from blood (not recorded which). The receptors were gathered from an older woman who had recovered from COVID-19.

The chain recombines TRBV6-1 with TRBJ2-7; no clear D. V lost 1 base and J 2 bases, leaving 6 bases between the germline ends. The germline V gene encodes CDR1 MNHNS and CDR2 SASEGT. The CDR3 covers 13 residues. CDR3 nucleotide sequence: TGTGCCAGCAGTGAAGGAAGCCCCTACGAGCAGTACTTC. This gives the protein CASSEGSPYEQYF.

The chain links TRBV6-5 to TRBJ1-6; no clear D gene. Trimming pared 10 bases from V and 10 bases from J, leaving 20 bases between. CDR1 and CDR2 from the germline V gene are MNHEY and SVGAGI. The CDR3 consists of 14 residues. CDR3 amino acids: CATPGRASGSPLHF. CDR3 in DNA: TGTGCCACCCCCGGAAGGGCGAGCGGCTCACCCCTCCACTTT.

V and J are TRBV5-1 and TRBJ2-2; 12 nucleotides agree with TRBD1. Losses at the gene ends were 0 bases for V and 8 bases for J; bases not matched to a gene: 8. This CDR3 has 17 residues. The germline CDR1 and CDR2 sequences are SGHRS and YFSETQ. CDR3 coding DNA: TGCGCCAGCAGCTTGGCCCTACCGGGACAGGGGGCGGGGGAGCTGTTTTTT. As protein: CASSLALPGQGAGELFF.

This clone is a singleton in its sample. The CDR3 region is CASSLTGVEETQYF. The CDR3 DNA is TGTGCCAGCAGCTTAACGGGTGTAGAAGAGACCCAGTACTTC. The rearrangement links TRBV7-9 to TRBJ2-5, with no clear D. The V gene lost 2 bases and the J gene lost 3 bases, with 10 bases spanning the gap. Germline V gene sequence: CDR1 SEHNR, CDR2 FQNEAQ (reference sequence). The CDR3 extends over 14 amino acids.

The chain has TRBV19 and TRBJ1-6, with D tentatively TRBD1 (5 bases). CDR3 length: 15 amino acids. V gave up 6 bases and J gave up 8 bases, with 17 bases separating them. CDR1 is LNHDA and CDR2 is SQIVND in the germline V gene (reference sequence). The CDR3 spells CASSIPGLGDSPLHF. The CDR3 DNA follows: TGTGCCAGTAGCATACCGGGACTCGGGGATTCACCCCTCCACTTT.

This clone was seen just once. The V and J genes are TRBV28 and TRBJ1-6; no firm D call. Deletions cut 7 bases from V and 3 bases from J, with 16 bases between. Germline CDR1 is MDHEN and CDR2 is SYDVKM. This CDR3 is built from 16 residues. The CDR3 bases are TGTGCCAGCACCCCATCCGGAGCAGACTATAATTCACCCCTCCACTTT. It is translated as CASTPSGADYNSPLHF.

The chain couples TRBV7-9 to TRBJ1-1, with a weak D call TRBD1 (5 bases). Trimming cost V 5 bases and J 1 base, with 8 bases left between them. This CDR3 region has 13 residues. Germline V lookup: CDR1 SEHNR, CDR2 FQNEAQ (reference sequence). The CDR3 DNA sequence: TGTGCCAGCAGCGAAGACAGGAACACTGAAGCTTTCTTT. It encodes CASSEDRNTEAFF. The full variable domain, rest sourced from reference TRBV7-9 and TRBJ1-1, is DTGVSQNPRHKITKRGQNVTFRCDPISEHNRLYWYRQTLGQGPEFLTYFQNEAQLEKSRLLSDRFSAERPKGSFSTLEIQRTEQGDSAMYLCASSEDRNTEAFFGQGTRLTVV.

With respect to this clone: This same CDR3 is encoded by further DNA sequences in the sample. The chain employs TRBV9 and TRBJ1-1, with 8 bases lining up with TRBD1. Germline-derived CDR1 and CDR2 are SGDLS and YYNGEE. The CDR3 has 14 amino acids. V shed 1 base, J shed 1 base, and the junction held 0 bases outside the gene matches. CDR3 DNA: TGTGCCAGCAGCGTAACAGGGGGGAACACTGAAGCTTTCTTT. It is translated as CASSVTGGNTEAFF.

The chain has TRBV20-1 and TRBJ1-2, with no clear D. The germline V and J ends were trimmed by 3 bases and 4 bases, with 18 bases remaining between them. The CDR3 covers 15 residues. Germline CDR1 reads DFQATT; CDR2 reads SNEGSKA (reference sequence). The CDR3 is CSASGGRSWLYGYTF. The CDR3 DNA sequence: TGCAGTGCTAGTGGCGGGCGGAGTTGGCTCTATGGCTACACCTTC.

The V call is TRBV5-6, the J call TRBJ1-2; TRBD1 might be the D (6 bases). Germline V gene sequence: CDR1 SGHDT, CDR2 YYEEEE. V was trimmed by 4 bases and J by 7 bases, leaving 11 bases between them. The CDR3 covers 12 residues. The CDR3 DNA reads as TGTGCCAGCAGCGCCCAGGGGCCTGGCTACACCTTC. Translated: CASSAQGPGYTF.

This clone was detected ten times or more. The chain employs TRBV19 and TRBJ1-5, with 9 bases that match TRBD1. V lost 5 bases and J lost 4; bases outside the gene matches: 12. This CDR3 spans 17 amino acids. In germline, CDR1 is LNHDA, CDR2 SQIVND (reference sequence). The CDR3 spells CASSPHSGTGTNQPQHF. The CDR3 bases are TGTGCCAGTAGTCCACATTCCGGGACAGGGACAAATCAGCCCCAGCATTTT. The entire variable domain, with the rest obtained from reference TRBV19 and TRBJ1-5, is as follows: DGGITQSPKYLFRKEGQNVTLSCEQNLNHDAMYWYRQDPGQGLRLIYYSQIVNDFQKGDIAEGYSVSREKKESFPLTVTSAQKNPTAFYLCASSPHSGTGTNQPQHFGDGTRLSIL.

The rearrangement uses TRBV6-6 and TRBJ2-7; 11 bases match TRBD1. This CDR3 spans 13 amino acids. Germline trimming cut 6 bases from V and 5 bases from J; bases unmatched to any gene: 3. The germline V gene encodes CDR1 MNHNY and CDR2 SVGAGI (reference sequence). The CDR3 nucleotides are TGTGCCAGCAGCCGGGGACAGGGGGACGAGCAGTACTTC. Its translation is CASSRGQGDEQYF.

The J gene is TRBJ1-1, the V gene TRBV2; 8 positions agree with TRBD1. V lost 7 bases to trimming and J lost 0 bases; unmatched junction nucleotides: 4. The CDR3 runs to 14 residues. From germline, CDR1 is SNHLY and CDR2 FYNNEI. In DNA form, the CDR3 reads TGTGCCAGCACGGGACAGGCTGTGAACACTGAAGCTTTCTTT. Its translation is CASTGQAVNTEAFF.

The rearrangement joins TRBV27 to TRBJ2-7; TRBD1 matches at 7 bases. The V segment lost 6 bases and the J segment 3 bases; nucleotides outside the gene matches: 8. The germline V gene encodes CDR1 MNHEY and CDR2 SMNVEV (reference sequence). The CDR3 consists of 14 residues. The CDR3 region is CASRRQGQGYEQYF. The CDR3, as DNA: TGTGCCAGCAGAAGACAGGGTCAGGGCTACGAGCAGTACTTC.

The chain carries TRBV2 and TRBJ2-7, with 9 nucleotides matching TRBD2. Germline V gene lookup returns CDR1 SNHLY and CDR2 FYNNEI. The CDR3 covers 15 residues. V trimming: 6 bases; J trimming: 4 bases; junction bases outside the gene matches: 10. This CDR3 is CASRGALAGPYEQYF. CDR3 nucleotides: TGTGCCAGCAGGGGGGCCCTAGCGGGACCTTACGAGCAGTACTTC.

The chain uses TRBV18 and TRBJ2-7; a possible D gene is TRBD1 (6 bases). The ends were cut back, 4 bases at V and 0 bases at J, with 13 bases in the middle. The CDR3 contains 15 residues. Germline values: CDR1 KGHSH, CDR2 LQKENI. The CDR3, as DNA: TGTGCCAGCTCACAAAGACAGGTTTCCTCCTACGAGCAGTACTTC. The encoded protein is CASSQRQVSSYEQYF. Complete variable domain (other parts from reference TRBV18 and TRBJ2-7): NAGVMQNPRHLVRRRGQEARLRCSPMKGHSHVYWYRQLPEEGLKFMVYLQKENIIDESGMPKERFSAEFPKEGPSILRIQQVVRGDSAAYFCASSQRQVSSYEQYFGPGTRLTVT.

V gene TRBV4-1 combines with J gene TRBJ1-2, with D tentatively TRBD1 (6 bases). CDR3 length equals 14 residues. CDR1 and CDR2 (germline): MGHRA, YSYEKL. V was shortened by 0 bases and J by 7 bases, with 12 bases between the two germline ends. Here the CDR3 DNA reads TGCGCCAGCAGCCAAGATCGGGGGGCAGCTGGCTACACCTTC. It specifies CASSQDRGAAGYTF.

The chain is built from TRBV29-1 and TRBJ2-1; TRBD2 matches 7 bases. Germline CDR1 is SQVTM and CDR2 is ANQGSEA. The CDR3 contains 12 residues. J was trimmed by 3 bases and V by 4 bases; bases with no gene match: 0. CDR3 nucleotides: TGCAGCGTTGGCGGGAGCTACAATGAGCAGTTCTTC. Its protein product is CSVGGSYNEQFF.

This clone has more than one count but fewer than ten. The sample contains more than one DNA sequence encoding this CDR3. This chain links TRBV9 with TRBJ2-7; TRBD2 agrees at 13 bases. V gave up 0 bases and J gave up 4 bases; unmatched junction bases: 1. The CDR3 sequence is 15 residues long. CDR1 and CDR2 from the germline V gene are SGDLS and YYNGEE. The CDR3 loop is CASSVGLAGGYEQYF. The CDR3 DNA reads as TGTGCCAGCAGCGTAGGACTAGCGGGAGGTTACGAGCAGTACTTC.

The chain joins TRBV7-2 to TRBJ1-5, with D unresolved. V was shortened by 4 bases and J by 2 bases, with 6 bases between the two germline ends. The germline CDR1 and CDR2 sequences are SGHTA and FQGNSA. The CDR3 totals 13 residues. CDR3 sequence reads: CASSSPGNQPQHF. The CDR3 bases are TGTGCCAGCAGCTCTCCAGGCAATCAGCCCCAGCATTTT.

The chain has TRBV5-1 and TRBJ2-2; a weak D match, TRBD1 (5 bases). The germline V gene encodes CDR1 SGHRS and CDR2 YFSETQ. Trimming took 0 bases from V and 1 from J, leaving 10 bases between them. CDR3 length equals 16 residues. CDR3 protein: CASSLAQGLNTGELFF. CDR3 in DNA: TGCGCCAGCAGCTTGGCCCAGGGTTTGAACACCGGGGAGCTGTTTTTT.

CDR3 in amino acids: CASSLNRGNTIYF. CDR3 nucleotide sequence: TGTGCCAGCAGTCTAAACCGGGGAAACACCATATATTTT. The rearrangement links TRBV27 to TRBJ1-3; no firm D call. Per the germline V gene, CDR1 is MNHEY and CDR2 is SMNVEV (reference sequence). This CDR3 has 13 amino acids. With 5 bases removed from V and 4 bases from J, the gap between germline ends came to 9 bases.

This clone was seen just once. The rearrangement uses TRBV5-8 and TRBJ2-3; 10 nucleotides align to TRBD2. Germline assignment: CDR1 SGHTS and CDR2 YDEGEE. The CDR3 sequence is 15 residues long. Germline trimming cut 5 bases from V and 4 bases from J; bases unmatched to any gene: 7. The chain's CDR3 is CASRSPGLASDTQYF. The CDR3 bases are TGTGCCAGCAGATCTCCGGGACTAGCGTCAGATACGCAGTATTTT.